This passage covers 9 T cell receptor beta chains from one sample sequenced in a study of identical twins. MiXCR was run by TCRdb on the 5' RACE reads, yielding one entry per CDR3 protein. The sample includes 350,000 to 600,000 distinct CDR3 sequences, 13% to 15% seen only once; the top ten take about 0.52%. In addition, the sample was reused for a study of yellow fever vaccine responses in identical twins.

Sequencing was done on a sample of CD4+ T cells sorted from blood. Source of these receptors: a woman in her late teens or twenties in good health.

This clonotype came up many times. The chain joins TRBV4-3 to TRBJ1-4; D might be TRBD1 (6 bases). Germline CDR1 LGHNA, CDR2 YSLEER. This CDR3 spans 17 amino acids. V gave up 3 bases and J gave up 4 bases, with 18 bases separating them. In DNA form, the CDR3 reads TGCGCCAGCAGCCAGACGCCATTACAGGGTTTTAATGAAAAACTGTTTTTT. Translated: CASSQTPLQGFNEKLFF.

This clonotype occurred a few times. CDR3 DNA sequence: TGTGCCAGCAGTCCCACGAGTCATAATTCACCCCTCCACTTT. It translates to CASSPTSHNSPLHF. The chain combines TRBV12-3 or TRBV12-4 with TRBJ1-6, with D uncertain. Trimming removed 5 bases at V and 5 bases at J, with 10 bases between. CDR3 size: 14 residues.

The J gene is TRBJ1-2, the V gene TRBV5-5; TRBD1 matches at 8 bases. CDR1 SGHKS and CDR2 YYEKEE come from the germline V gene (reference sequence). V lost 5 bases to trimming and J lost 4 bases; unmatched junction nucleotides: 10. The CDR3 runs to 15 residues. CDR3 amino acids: CASRPQGQVLYGYTF. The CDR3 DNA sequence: TGTGCCAGCAGGCCCCAGGGACAGGTCCTCTATGGCTACACCTTC.

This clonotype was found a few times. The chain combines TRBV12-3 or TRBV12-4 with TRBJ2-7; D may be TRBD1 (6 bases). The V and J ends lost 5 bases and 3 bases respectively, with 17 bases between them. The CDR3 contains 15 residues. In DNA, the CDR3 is TGTGCCAGCAGTCCCCAACAGGGCCGGGGCTACGAGCAGTACTTC. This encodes CASSPQQGRGYEQYF.

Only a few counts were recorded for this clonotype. CDR3 in amino acids: CASSPGTGASYEQYF. The CDR3 nucleotides read TGTGCCAGCAGTCCCGGGACAGGGGCTTCCTACGAGCAGTACTTC. The rearrangement joins TRBV11-1 to TRBJ2-7, with 10 bases aligning to TRBD1. The CDR3 is made up of 15 amino acids. Losses at the gene ends were 6 bases for V and 1 base for J; bases not matched to a gene: 6. CDR1 is SGHAT and CDR2 is FQDESV in the germline V gene (reference sequence).

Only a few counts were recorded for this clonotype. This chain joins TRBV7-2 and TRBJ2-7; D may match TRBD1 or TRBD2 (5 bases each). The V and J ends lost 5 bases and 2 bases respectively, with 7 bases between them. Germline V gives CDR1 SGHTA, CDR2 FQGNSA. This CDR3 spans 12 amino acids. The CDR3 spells CASSGDAYEQYF. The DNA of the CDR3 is TGTGCCAGCAGCGGGGACGCCTACGAGCAGTACTTC.

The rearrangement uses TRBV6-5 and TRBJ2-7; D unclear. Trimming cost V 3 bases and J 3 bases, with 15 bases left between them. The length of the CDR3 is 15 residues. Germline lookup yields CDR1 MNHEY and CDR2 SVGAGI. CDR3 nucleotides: TGTGCCAGCAGTTATGGCAACCCTGCCCACTACGAGCAGTACTTC. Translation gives CASSYGNPAHYEQYF.

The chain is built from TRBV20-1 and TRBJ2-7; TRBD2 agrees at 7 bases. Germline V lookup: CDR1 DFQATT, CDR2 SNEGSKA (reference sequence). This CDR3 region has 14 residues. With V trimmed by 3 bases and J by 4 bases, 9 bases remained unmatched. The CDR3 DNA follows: TGCAGTGCTAGCGCGGGAGTGGGGTTTTACGAGCAGTACTTC. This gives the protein CSASAGVGFYEQYF.

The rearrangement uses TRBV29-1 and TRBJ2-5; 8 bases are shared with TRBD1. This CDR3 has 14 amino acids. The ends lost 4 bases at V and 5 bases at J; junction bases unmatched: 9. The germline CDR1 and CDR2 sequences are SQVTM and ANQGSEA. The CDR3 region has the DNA TGCAGCGTTGGGGGCAGGGGGCGCCAGGAGACCCAGTACTTC. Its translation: CSVGGRGRQETQYF.